The sequence of this T cell receptor beta chain was determined in a study of cytomegalovirus exposure and HLA in healthy donors (dated by TCRdb to about 2017). Describing the broader study: In an earlier analysis of around 540 of the donors, 276 Gb of sequence data and 95 million to 130 million unique TCR beta sequences from 150 million to 200 million T cells were reported. Approximately 310 gigabases of sequencing data and approximately 85 million unique TCR sequences were included in an early release covering roughly 700 HLA-typed donors. Among the roughly 380 genotyped donors, around 81% belonged to the genetic ancestry cluster associated with self-reported Caucasian donors. The aim of the study was to test whether cataloging public T cell receptors could identify signatures of past pathogen exposure. The study used immunosequencing to profile the T cell repertoires of 666 subjects and linked those repertoires to cytomegalovirus serostatus. Along with the roughly 670-subject first cohort, a separate validation cohort of over a hundred different subjects was used. To predict cytomegalovirus infection status, the study combined high-throughput TCR immunosequencing, statistical association of individual TCRs with disease status, and machine learning. A later analysis re-analyzed previously published TCR beta repertoires from roughly 690 donors and added high-resolution HLA genotyping to study TCR occurrence patterns. In the later analysis, no new phenotypic data were used to find candidate immune exposures; instead, reliance was placed on TCR beta sequences and their occurrence across donors. To decide whether each TCR beta V gene segment behaved as functional or pseudogenic, an earlier analysis of some 600 of the donors relied on high-throughput TCR beta sequencing. Alongside the repertoire data, information on donor age, sex, ethnicity and CMV serostatus was compiled. A later genetic analysis took genome-wide SNP genotypes for 398 of the 666 donors and used that subset as a discovery cohort. All discovery cohort repertoires had been generated using a single sequencing platform. Class I and class II HLA loci were covered by the typing at four-digit resolution. The number of donors typed differed by locus, with roughly 620-630 for A, B, C, DRB1 and DQB1, around 500 for DQA1, over 600 for DPA1, and over 400 for DPB1. Roughly 5 DR-DQ haplotypes were treated as single units for association and clustering because of strong linkage in the cohort. On average, around 230,000 unique TCR beta nucleotide sequences were sequenced per donor among about 400 genotyped donors of the cohort, with 15% to 20% of those sequences being non-productive. The research as a whole found: The 87-base-pair reads could not distinguish some IMGT-functional V segments, including TRBV6-2 and TRBV6-3, so those segments were excluded. The earlier analysis of nearly 600 of the donors excluded some 15 rarely observed V segments, including chromosome 9 orphons, because counts were too low. Most TCR sequences were seen in very few donors, while some public TCRs were found in many individuals. When HLA alleles, especially DR and DQ, strongly co-occurred, TCR associations were difficult to assign to individual alleles. In vitro tests confirmed that a few of the cytomegalovirus-associated TCR beta chains recognize cytomegalovirus antigens. The authors suggested that the approach could potentially be generalized to other disease states and immunological phenotypes. In the study, approximately 160 TCR beta chains were listed as associated with cytomegalovirus. An association between a missense DCLRE1C variant and V-gene and J-gene trimming of TCR beta chains was found in a later genetic analysis and replicated in an independent cohort. In a later analysis, most CMV-associated TCR beta chains were found to appear HLA-restricted, with HLA associations seemingly driven largely by CMV exposure. A later genetic analysis reported fewer N-insertions in productive TCRs among donors in an Asian-associated ancestry cluster than the roughly 640-donor mean. Sequencing depth was assumed to be roughly uniform across donors in the presence/absence analyses, though that assumption may not hold. At a false discovery rate of 0.05, a later analysis linked 16,951 TCR beta sequences to specific HLA alleles. HLA typing was unavailable for some donors at each locus, so association tests used only the typed subset. The only immune exposure information available for the cohort was CMV serostatus. A further reported finding was that TCR beta sequences accurately predicted the HLA-A and HLA-B alleles for most subjects in the first cohort. In a later analysis, HLA-associated TCR beta chains were found to be more clonally expanded and to have lower generation probabilities than equally common non-associated chains. Only TCR beta chains were sequenced in this cohort, and the absence of alpha or paired-chain data limited detectable features. In a later analysis, the rate of TCR association differed among HLA loci, with DRB1 alleles having the most associated TCRs and HLA-C alleles having the fewest. Correlated functional status among segregating V segments might reflect linkage disequilibrium, but an unknown experimental factor could not be ruled out. In an earlier analysis of around 500 of the donors, most TCR beta V segments appeared in productive rearrangements about 87% or about 30% of the time, broadly matching IMGT annotations. A cluster of highly shared sequence variants was judged likely to be a technical artifact of the sequencing pipeline. Cytomegalovirus status was reported to be diagnosed by the classifier with high specificity and sensitivity in both the original and validation cohorts. Several of the top co-occurrence clusters appeared to be linked to parvovirus B19, influenza, CMV and Epstein-Barr virus, according to a later analysis.

Note on this clone: Its antigen is still unknown. Within one base of it there is no much larger clone, and no base qualities were kept.

In total, more than 500 healthy bone marrow donors made up the cohort. Cohort members were all nominally healthy when sampled, although unrecorded immune exposures were likely present. The donor tested CMV seropositive, placing the donor among the 250 to 300 seropositive members of the cohort. A peripheral blood sample was collected from each donor, and TCR beta sequencing was performed on peripheral blood mononuclear cells. Genomic DNA was extracted from the blood cell samples with the Qiagen DNeasy Blood Extraction Kit. CDR1 ENHRY and CDR2 SYGVKD were looked up in the germline V gene. Reading from cysteine to phenylalanine, the CDR3 counts 15 amino acids. Left in the record is the CDR3 DNA by itself, 45 bases read in frame from the first base. Cut back by 0 bases and 4 bases, the V and J ends lie 9 bases apart. Libraries were constructed by the immunoSEQ multiplex PCR assay. The multiplex PCR relied on a mix of 60 forward primers for TCR Vbeta segments and 13 reverse primers for TCR Jbeta segments. Amplification of the CDR3 region of rearranged TCR beta genes was performed with a multiplex PCR assay on genomic DNA. Amplified TCR beta libraries were sequenced as 87-base-pair reads on the Illumina HiSeq System. As for the authors' bioinformatics: In a later analysis, 77 million or so unique TCR beta chains were counted across the approximately 670 repertoires, and roughly 10 million of these chains were shared by at least two donors. A nearest-neighbor algorithm error-corrected the raw reads and collapsed the reads into unique sequences, merging closely related sequences to remove PCR and sequencing errors. To assign V, D and J gene segments, CDR3 sequences were aligned to IMGT reference sequences. For a sequence to be retained, a match of at least six nucleotides to both a V gene segment and a J gene segment was required. Rearrangements were classified as productive when the CDR3 lacked stop codons and remained in frame with V and J, and all other rearrangements were classified as non-productive. Following IMGT convention, CDR3 was defined as the stretch from the second conserved V-encoded cysteine to the conserved J-encoded phenylalanine. In an earlier analysis of more than 550 of the donors, sequences lacking an unambiguous match to a single V gene segment were excluded. An earlier analysis of 587 of the donors classified V segments as functional when productive rearrangements were above 56.7% and as segregating when the standard deviation between donors was above 5%. A statistical classification framework was built for diagnosing cytomegalovirus status from the catalog of TCR beta chain sequences. V and J gene assignment, in a later analysis, came from comparing TCR nucleotide sequences with IMGT/GENE-DB human TR gene sequences. The TCRdist pipeline was used in a later analysis to assign CDR3 sequences and most-parsimonious VDJ recombination scenarios. In a later analysis, each TCR beta chain was defined by its CDR3 amino acid sequence together with its V-gene family, and reads lacking a unique V-gene family were excluded. To address suspected cross-contamination and a sequencing artifact, a later analysis removed approximately 590 highly shared, low-generation-probability nucleotide sequences. In a later analysis, a clonal expansion index for each public chain was calculated from normalized within-repertoire ranks of inferred template counts. Generation probabilities in a later analysis came from a VDJ recombination model fitted to out-of-frame rearrangements, and those results were checked against IGoR. In a later analysis, hypergeometric tests were used to score TCR-TCR, TCR-HLA and TCR-CMV co-occurrence, with a repertoire-size bias correction applied to TCR pairs. A later analysis estimated false discovery rates by permuting HLA or CMV assignments 20 times. A later analysis grouped co-occurring TCRs with DBSCAN, adding TCRdist sequence similarity when clustering within HLA-allele-positive subsets. Co-occurrence clustering excluded repertoires with fewer than 30,000 or more than 120,000 public chains, plus five with anomalous nucleotide sharing. TCRdb carries this immuneACCESS record with in-frame sequences only. Its versions omit some clonotypes, under half of them owing to an unresolved V gene in the studies checked, with the rest unexplained. V and J calls and clone size follow that table, whereas D and trimming were derived from the DNA. The sample table holds around 250,000 clones, of which around 81% were seen once. The ten biggest clones cover almost 8% of the sample.

Recombination linked TRBV10-3 to TRBJ2-2, and TRBD1 may be the D gene, going by 6 matching bases. Input material: PBMCs. The clonotype comes from a woman aged 55-69 years in good health and CMV-seropositive. The sequence in DNA is TGTGCCATCAGTGAGTCGAGGACAGCCACCGGGGAGCTGTTTTTT. Translation gives CAISESRTATGELFF.